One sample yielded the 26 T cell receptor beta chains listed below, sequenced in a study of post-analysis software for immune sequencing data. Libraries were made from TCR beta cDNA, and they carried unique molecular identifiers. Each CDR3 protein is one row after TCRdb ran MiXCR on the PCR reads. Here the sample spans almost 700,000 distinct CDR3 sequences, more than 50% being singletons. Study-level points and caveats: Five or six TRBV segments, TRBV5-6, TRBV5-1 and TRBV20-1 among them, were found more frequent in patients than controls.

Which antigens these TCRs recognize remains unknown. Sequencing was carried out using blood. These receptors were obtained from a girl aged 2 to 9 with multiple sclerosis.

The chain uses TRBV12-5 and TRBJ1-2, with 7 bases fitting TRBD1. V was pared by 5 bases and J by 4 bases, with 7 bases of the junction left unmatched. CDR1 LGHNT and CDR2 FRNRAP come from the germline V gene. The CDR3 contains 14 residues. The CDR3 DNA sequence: TGTGCTAGTGGTCCCTCAGGGGGATCCTATGGCTACACCTTC. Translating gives CASGPSGGSYGYTF.

The CDR3 DNA is TGTGCCAGCAGTGCCCCCGGGACAGGGCGCTACGAGCAGTACTTC. It translates to CASSAPGTGRYEQYF. This chain connects TRBV27 to TRBJ2-7; 9 nucleotides line up with TRBD1. CDR3 size: 15 residues. Germline CDR1 MNHEY, CDR2 SMNVEV (reference sequence). Losses at the gene ends were 5 bases for V and 3 bases for J; bases not matched to a gene: 8.

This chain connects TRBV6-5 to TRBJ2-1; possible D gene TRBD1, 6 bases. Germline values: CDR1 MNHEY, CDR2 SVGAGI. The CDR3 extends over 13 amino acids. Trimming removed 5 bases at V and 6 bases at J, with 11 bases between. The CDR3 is CASSRGQSNEQFF. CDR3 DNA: TGTGCCAGCAGTCGCGGACAGAGCAATGAGCAGTTCTTC.

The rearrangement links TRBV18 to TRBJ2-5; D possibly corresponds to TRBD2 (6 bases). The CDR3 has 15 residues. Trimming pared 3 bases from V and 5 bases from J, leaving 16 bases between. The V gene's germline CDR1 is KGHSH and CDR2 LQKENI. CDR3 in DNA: TGTGCCAGCTCACCGGGACTCATTTCCGGCGAGACCCAGTACTTC. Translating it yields CASSPGLISGETQYF.

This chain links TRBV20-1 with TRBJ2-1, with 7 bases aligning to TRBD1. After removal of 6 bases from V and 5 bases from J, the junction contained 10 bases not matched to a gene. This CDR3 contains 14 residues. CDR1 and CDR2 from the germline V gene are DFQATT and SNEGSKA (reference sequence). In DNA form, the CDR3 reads TGCAGTGCCCGAGCCGGGACAGTAAACAATGAGCAGTTCTTC. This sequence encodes CSARAGTVNNEQFF.

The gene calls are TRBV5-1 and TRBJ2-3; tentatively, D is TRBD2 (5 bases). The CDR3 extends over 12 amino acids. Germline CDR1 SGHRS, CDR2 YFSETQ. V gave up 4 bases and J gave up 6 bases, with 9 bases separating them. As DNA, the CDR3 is TGCGCCAGCAGCATAACGGGGGATACGCAGTATTTT. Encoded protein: CASSITGDTQYF.

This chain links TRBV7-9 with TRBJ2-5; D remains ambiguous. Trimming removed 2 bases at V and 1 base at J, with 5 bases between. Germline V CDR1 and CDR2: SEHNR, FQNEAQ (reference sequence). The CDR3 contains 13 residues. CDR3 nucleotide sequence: TGTGCCAGCAGCTTAAACCCCCAAGAGACCCAGTACTTC. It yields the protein CASSLNPQETQYF.

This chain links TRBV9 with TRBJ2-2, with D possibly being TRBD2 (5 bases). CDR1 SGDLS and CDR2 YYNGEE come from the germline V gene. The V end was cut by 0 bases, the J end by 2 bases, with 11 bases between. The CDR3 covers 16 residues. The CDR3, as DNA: TGTGCCAGCAGCGTAGCGAGCGGTCTTAACACCGGGGAGCTGTTTTTT. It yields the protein CASSVASGLNTGELFF.

The CDR3 nucleotides read TGCGCCAGCAGCTCGATGCCGACAGGGGGCGCCTACAATGAGCAGTTCTTC. Amino acid sequence: CASSSMPTGGAYNEQFF. V gene TRBV5-1 combines with J gene TRBJ2-1, with 10 bases that match TRBD1. V shed 3 bases and J 2 bases; nucleotides not matched to a gene: 8. The CDR3 extends over 17 amino acids. Germline-derived CDR1 and CDR2 are SGHRS and YFSETQ.

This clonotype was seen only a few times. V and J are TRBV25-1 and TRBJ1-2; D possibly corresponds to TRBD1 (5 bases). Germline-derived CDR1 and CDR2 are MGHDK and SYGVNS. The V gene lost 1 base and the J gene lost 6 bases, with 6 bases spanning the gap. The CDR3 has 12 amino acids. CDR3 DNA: TGTGCCAGCAGTGAATCAGGGCATGGCTACACCTTC. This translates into CASSESGHGYTF.

The CDR3 spells CASSQGSDTDTQYF. DNA for the CDR3: TGTGCCAGCAGCCAAGGATCCGACACAGATACGCAGTATTTT. V is TRBV14 and J is TRBJ2-3; no definite D call. Looked up from germline, CDR1 is SGHDN and CDR2 is FVKESK. CDR3 size: 14 residues. Trimming pared 1 base from V and 2 bases from J, leaving 7 bases between.

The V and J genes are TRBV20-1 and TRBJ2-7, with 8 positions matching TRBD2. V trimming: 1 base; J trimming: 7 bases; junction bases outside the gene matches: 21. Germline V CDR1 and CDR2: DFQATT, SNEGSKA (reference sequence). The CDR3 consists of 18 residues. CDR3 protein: CSARVGRAGAGEYGEQYF. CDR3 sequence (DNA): TGCAGTGCTAGAGTTGGAAGAGCGGGAGCGGGAGAATACGGGGAGCAGTACTTC.

The CDR3 spells CASSQGPNIQYF. CDR3 in DNA: TGTGCCAGCAGCCAGGGTCCAAACATTCAGTACTTC. The chain carries TRBV3-1 and TRBJ2-4; D is unclear. This CDR3 region has 12 residues. V was clipped by 3 bases and J by 6 bases, with 6 bases between them. Germline CDR1 reads LGHDT; CDR2 reads YNNKEL (reference sequence).

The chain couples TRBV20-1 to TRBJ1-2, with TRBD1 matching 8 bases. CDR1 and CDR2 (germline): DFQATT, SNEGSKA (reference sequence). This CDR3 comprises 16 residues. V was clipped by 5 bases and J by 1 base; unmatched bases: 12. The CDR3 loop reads CSAGPPRGRRNYGYTF. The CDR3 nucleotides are TGCAGTGCTGGACCTCCCAGGGGGCGCCGTAACTATGGCTACACCTTC.

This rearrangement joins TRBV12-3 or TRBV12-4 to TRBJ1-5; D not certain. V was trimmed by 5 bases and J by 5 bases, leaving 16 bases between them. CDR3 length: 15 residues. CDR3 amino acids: CASSPRVSLDQPQHF. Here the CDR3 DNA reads TGTGCCAGCAGTCCTCGGGTGTCTCTGGATCAGCCCCAGCATTTT.

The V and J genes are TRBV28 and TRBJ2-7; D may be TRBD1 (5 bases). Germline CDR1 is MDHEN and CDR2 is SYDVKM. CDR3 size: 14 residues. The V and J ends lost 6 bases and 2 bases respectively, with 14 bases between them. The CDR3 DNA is TGTGCCAGCAGCCGACAGACGCTACCCTACGAGCAGTACTTC. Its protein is CASSRQTLPYEQYF. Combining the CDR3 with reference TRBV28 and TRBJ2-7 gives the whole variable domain DVKVTQSSRYLVKRTGEKVFLECVQDMDHENMFWYRQDPGLGLRLIYFSYDVKMKEKGDIPEGYSVSREKKERFSLILESASTNQTSMYLCASSRQTLPYEQYFGPGTRLTVT.

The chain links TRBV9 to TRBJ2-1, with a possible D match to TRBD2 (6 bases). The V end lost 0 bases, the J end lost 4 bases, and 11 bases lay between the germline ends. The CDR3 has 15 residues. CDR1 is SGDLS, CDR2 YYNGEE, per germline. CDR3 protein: CASSVEGGSYNEQFF. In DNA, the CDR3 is TGTGCCAGCAGCGTAGAGGGAGGATCATACAATGAGCAGTTCTTC.

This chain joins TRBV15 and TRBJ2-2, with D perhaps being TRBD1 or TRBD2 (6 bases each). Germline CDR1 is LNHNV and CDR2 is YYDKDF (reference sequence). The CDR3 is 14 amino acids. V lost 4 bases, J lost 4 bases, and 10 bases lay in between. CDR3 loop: CATSKGGITGELFF. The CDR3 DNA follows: TGTGCCACCAGCAAGGGGGGAATCACCGGGGAGCTGTTTTTT.

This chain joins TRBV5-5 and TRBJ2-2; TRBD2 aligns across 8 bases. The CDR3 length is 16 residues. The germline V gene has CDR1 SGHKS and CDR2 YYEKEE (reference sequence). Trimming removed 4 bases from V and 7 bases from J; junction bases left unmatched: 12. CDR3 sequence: CASSRGLVFIHGELFF. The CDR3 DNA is TGTGCCAGCAGCAGGGGACTAGTATTCATACACGGGGAGCTGTTTTTT.

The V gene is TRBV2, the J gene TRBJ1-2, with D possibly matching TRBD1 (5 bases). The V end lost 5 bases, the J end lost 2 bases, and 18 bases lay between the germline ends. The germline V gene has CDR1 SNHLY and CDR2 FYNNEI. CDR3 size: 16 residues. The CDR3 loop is CASSNSPGHHNYGYTF. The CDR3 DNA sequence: TGTGCCAGCAGTAATTCCCCAGGGCACCACAACTATGGCTACACCTTC.

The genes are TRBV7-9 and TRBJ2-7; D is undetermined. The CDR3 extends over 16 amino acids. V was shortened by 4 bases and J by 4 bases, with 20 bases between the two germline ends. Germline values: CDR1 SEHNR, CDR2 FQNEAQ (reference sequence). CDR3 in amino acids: CASSSPSLDLRYEQYF. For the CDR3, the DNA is TGTGCCAGCAGCTCCCCTTCTTTGGACCTTAGGTACGAGCAGTACTTC. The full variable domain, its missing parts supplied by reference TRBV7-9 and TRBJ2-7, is DTGVSQNPRHKITKRGQNVTFRCDPISEHNRLYWYRQTLGQGPEFLTYFQNEAQLEKSRLLSDRFSAERPKGSFSTLEIQRTEQGDSAMYLCASSSPSLDLRYEQYFGPGTRLTVT.

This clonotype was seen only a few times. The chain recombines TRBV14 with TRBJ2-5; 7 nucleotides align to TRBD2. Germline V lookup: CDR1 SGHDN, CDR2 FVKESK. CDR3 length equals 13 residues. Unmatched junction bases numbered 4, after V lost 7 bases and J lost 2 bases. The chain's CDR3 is CASIIAGQETQYF. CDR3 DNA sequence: TGTGCCAGCATCATAGCGGGTCAAGAGACCCAGTACTTC.

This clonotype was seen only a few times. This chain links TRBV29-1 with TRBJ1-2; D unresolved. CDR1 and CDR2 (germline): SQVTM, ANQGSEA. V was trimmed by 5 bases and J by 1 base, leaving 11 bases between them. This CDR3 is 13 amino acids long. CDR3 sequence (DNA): TGCAGCGTTCTCTCCGGGGTTAACTATGGCTACACCTTC. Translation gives CSVLSGVNYGYTF.

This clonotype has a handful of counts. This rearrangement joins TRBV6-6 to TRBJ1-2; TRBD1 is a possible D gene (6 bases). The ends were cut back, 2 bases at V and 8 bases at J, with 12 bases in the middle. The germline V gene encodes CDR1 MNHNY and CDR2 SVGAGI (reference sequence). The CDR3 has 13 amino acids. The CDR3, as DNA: TGTGCCAGCAGTTACAATCAGGGGTCCGGCTACACCTTC. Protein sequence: CASSYNQGSGYTF.

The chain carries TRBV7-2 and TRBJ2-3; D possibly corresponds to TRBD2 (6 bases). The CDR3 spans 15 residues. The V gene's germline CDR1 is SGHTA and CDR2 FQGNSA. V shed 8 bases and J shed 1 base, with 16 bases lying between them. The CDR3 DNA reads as TGTGCCAGCGAGCTTGGGACTTTCGGCACAGATACGCAGTATTTT. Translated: CASELGTFGTDTQYF.

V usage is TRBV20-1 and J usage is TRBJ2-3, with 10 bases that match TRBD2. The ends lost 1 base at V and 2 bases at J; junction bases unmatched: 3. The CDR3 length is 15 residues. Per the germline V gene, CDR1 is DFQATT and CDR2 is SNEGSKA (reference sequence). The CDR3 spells CSARVAGGFTDTQYF. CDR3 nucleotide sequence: TGCAGTGCTAGAGTAGCGGGAGGCTTCACAGATACGCAGTATTTT.